The 18 T cell receptor beta chains reported below all come from one sample, sequenced in a study of blood T cells in healthy people across ages. The use of a sample-barcoded 5' primer and a J-beta primer mix characterized a second PCR of roughly 6 to 11 cycles. TCRdb fed the 5' RACE reads into MiXCR, producing one record per CDR3 protein. The table records approximately 850,000 distinct CDR3 sequences, 58% of them present only once. The sample consisted of blood. The receptors stem from a man younger than 45 in good health.

This clonotype was recorded a few times. The rearrangement links TRBV3-1 to TRBJ2-1; D possibly uses TRBD1 or TRBD2 (5 bases each). CDR3 size: 12 residues. Germline V gene lookup returns CDR1 LGHDT and CDR2 YNNKEL (reference sequence). The V and J ends lost 4 bases and 10 bases respectively, with 11 bases between them. This chain's CDR3 is CASSPAWGEQFF. The CDR3 coding sequence is TGTGCCAGCAGCCCAGCTTGGGGGGAGCAGTTCTTC.

V is TRBV12-3 or TRBV12-4 and J is TRBJ1-6, with TRBD1 matching 8 bases. The J segment lost 8 bases and the V segment lost 6 bases, leaving 9 bases of the junction unmatched. This CDR3 has 15 residues. The CDR3 reads CASSSDREAYSPLHF. CDR3 coding DNA: TGTGCCAGCAGCTCGGACAGGGAAGCTTATTCACCCCTCCACTTT.

The chain links TRBV2 to TRBJ2-1; either TRBD1 or TRBD2 may fit D (5 bases each). This CDR3 region has 15 residues. The V end lost 6 bases, the J end lost 3 bases, and 15 bases lay between the germline ends. Germline V gives CDR1 SNHLY, CDR2 FYNNEI. CDR3 bases: TGTGCCAGCAGAGACCGGGACCGAGGCTACAATGAGCAGTTCTTC. Translating it yields CASRDRDRGYNEQFF. Together with reference TRBV2 and TRBJ2-1, the CDR3 gives the full variable domain: EPEVTQTPSHQVTQMGQEVILRCVPISNHLYFYWYRQILGQKVEFLVSFYNNEISEKSEIFDDQFSVERPDGSNFTLKIRSTKLEDSAMYFCASRDRDRGYNEQFFGPGTRLTVL.

This clonotype was counted only a few times. The chain employs TRBV11-1 and TRBJ2-1, with 7 bases fitting TRBD2. The V segment lost 5 bases and the J segment 3 bases; nucleotides outside the gene matches: 10. The germline V gene encodes CDR1 SGHAT and CDR2 FQDESV (reference sequence). This CDR3 has 16 amino acids. CDR3 sequence reads: CASSRSGGGGYNEQFF. As DNA, the CDR3 is TGTGCCAGCAGCCGATCAGGCGGGGGTGGCTACAATGAGCAGTTCTTC.

The chain is built from TRBV20-1 and TRBJ2-7; D remains unclear. V was pared by 5 bases and J by 1 base, with 12 bases between. The CDR3 sequence is 13 residues long. Per germline, CDR1 DFQATT and CDR2 SNEGSKA (reference sequence). In DNA, the CDR3 is TGCAGTGCTCATACCCCAGGTTCCTACGAGCAGTACTTC. This codes for CSAHTPGSYEQYF.

The chain combines TRBV20-1 with TRBJ2-7, with 8 bases that match TRBD1. Germline CDR1 and CDR2: DFQATT and SNEGSKA (reference sequence). The junction had 8 bases not matched to a gene; V was cut back by 3 bases and J by 4 bases. The CDR3 contains 14 residues. In DNA, the CDR3 is TGCAGTGCTAGCGCCCAGGGGGCAAGGTACGAGCAGTACTTC. Protein sequence: CSASAQGARYEQYF.

The chain is built from TRBV7-9 and TRBJ2-7; TRBD1 matches 9 bases. The CDR3 runs to 14 residues. Trimming took 5 bases from V and 6 from J; bases not matched to a gene: 8. CDR1 is SEHNR and CDR2 is FQNEAQ in the germline V gene (reference sequence). CDR3 sequence reads: CASSRGTGRGEQYF. Here the CDR3 DNA reads TGTGCCAGCAGCAGAGGGACAGGGCGAGGCGAGCAGTACTTC.

The chain joins TRBV6-1 to TRBJ1-2; weak D call: TRBD1 (6 bases). This CDR3 is 15 amino acids long. Germline CDR1 is MNHNS and CDR2 is SASEGT. Trimming stripped 3 bases from V and 5 bases from J, with 16 bases between. The CDR3 loop is CASSERGFGTYGYTF. The CDR3, as DNA: TGTGCCAGCAGTGAGAGGGGGTTCGGCACTTATGGCTACACCTTC.

The CDR3 DNA reads as TGTGCCATCAGTGACAGACAGGGTTCAGCTTTCTTT. It specifies CAISDRQGSAFF. The gene calls are TRBV10-3 and TRBJ1-1; 7 bases are a match to TRBD1. Trimming cost V 3 bases and J 10 bases; bases outside gene matches: 5. Germline V gives CDR1 ENHRY, CDR2 SYGVKD. This CDR3 is 12 amino acids long.

In its sample, this clonotype was seen a few times. The germline gene is not matched at one end of the junction; a read error may be the cause. The chain couples TRBV27 to TRBJ1-5, with 8 positions matching TRBD1. The CDR3 is 13 residues long. Per germline, CDR1 MNHEY and CDR2 SMNVEV (reference sequence). This CDR3 reads CASSRQGAQPQHF. CDR3 sequence (DNA): TGTGCTAGCAGTCGGCAGGGGGCTCAGCCCCAGCATTTT.

The V and J genes are TRBV7-9 and TRBJ1-1; D is undetermined. The germline V gene has CDR1 SEHNR and CDR2 FQNEAQ (reference sequence). The length of the CDR3 is 14 residues. V was cut by 5 bases and J by 2 bases, with 12 bases left in between. The CDR3 reads CASSPSLGNTEAFF. DNA for the CDR3: TGTGCCAGCAGCCCCTCCCTGGGAAACACTGAAGCTTTCTTT.

The chain carries TRBV29-1 and TRBJ1-2, with a possible D match to TRBD1 (5 bases). V gave up 1 base and J gave up 2 bases, with 20 bases separating them. CDR1 and CDR2 (germline): SQVTM, ANQGSEA. CDR3 length equals 17 residues. The CDR3 spells CSVEVGVPAVRNYGYTF. The CDR3 DNA follows: TGCAGCGTTGAAGTGGGGGTACCCGCGGTAAGGAACTATGGCTACACCTTC.

This clonotype has only a few counts. The chain couples TRBV25-1 to TRBJ2-5, with D unresolved. Trimming removed 3 bases at V and 1 base at J, with 6 bases between. The CDR3 runs to 13 residues. Germline assignment: CDR1 MGHDK and CDR2 SYGVNS. The DNA for the CDR3 is TGTGCCAGCAGTGAGCCAACCCAAGAGACCCAGTACTTC. Encoded protein: CASSEPTQETQYF.

The V gene is TRBV6-5, the J gene TRBJ2-5, with 9 positions matching TRBD2. Germline V gene data show CDR1 as MNHEY and CDR2 as SVGAGI. Germline trimming cut 0 bases from V and 5 bases from J; bases unmatched to any gene: 13. The CDR3 spans 18 residues. CDR3 loop: CASSYSRASGKFGETQYF. CDR3 nucleotide sequence: TGTGCCAGCAGTTACTCGAGGGCTAGCGGGAAATTCGGCGAGACCCAGTACTTC.

This clonotype was seen only a few times. The rearrangement links TRBV6-6 to TRBJ2-7; 8 nucleotides line up with TRBD2. CDR3 length: 15 amino acids. V was clipped by 2 bases and J by 4 bases; unmatched bases: 7. The germline V gene has CDR1 MNHNY and CDR2 SVGAGI (reference sequence). The CDR3 DNA is TGTGCCAGCAGTTACCCGGTAGCGGGAACATACGAGCAGTACTTC. This codes for CASSYPVAGTYEQYF.

This sequence joins TRBV20-1 and TRBJ2-7; 10 bases agree with TRBD2. CDR3 length: 15 amino acids. Germline loops: CDR1 DFQATT, CDR2 SNEGSKA (reference sequence). V gave up 4 bases and J gave up 6 bases; unmatched junction bases: 12. CDR3 DNA sequence: TGCAGTGCTACACGCCCTAGCGGGAGCGTTACCGAGCAGTACTTC. Its protein product is CSATRPSGSVTEQYF.

This clonotype was seen a handful of times. This chain connects TRBV10-3 to TRBJ1-2, with 7 bases identical to TRBD1. V trimming: 11 bases; J trimming: 1 base; junction bases outside the gene matches: 7. Germline CDR1 ENHRY, CDR2 SYGVKD. The CDR3 runs 13 residues. The CDR3 DNA is TGTGCCGTAATGACAGGGAGTAACTATGGCTACACCTTC. Its protein is CAVMTGSNYGYTF.

This clonotype has more than one count but fewer than ten. This chain links TRBV29-1 with TRBJ1-1; TRBD1 aligns across 7 bases. CDR1 is SQVTM and CDR2 is ANQGSEA in the germline V gene. The CDR3 covers 16 residues. V trimming: 7 bases; J trimming: 4 bases; junction bases outside the gene matches: 18. The CDR3 spells CSADTRQGLGSTEAFF. The CDR3, as DNA: TGCAGCGCTGACACTCGACAGGGCCTAGGGAGCACTGAAGCTTTCTTT.